These T cell receptor beta chains were read from a single sample in a study of identical twins. MiXCR was run by TCRdb on the 5' RACE reads, yielding one entry per CDR3 protein. The sample includes 500,000 to 700,000 distinct CDR3 sequences, under 8.5% of them seen just once. The same sample was also used in a study of yellow fever vaccine responses in identical twins.

The sample consisted of PBMCs. The receptor set was obtained from a woman in her late teens or twenties in good health. Each CDR3 is given with its conserved first and last residue. The D gene is left open where the match is weak. Part of the rows lack a size; the others show once, few, many or a class for expanded clones.

v_gene: TRBV27
d_gene: NA
j_gene: TRBJ2-5
abundance: NA
CDR3aa: CASRETGRLSGQYF
CDR3nt: TGTGCCAGCCGCGAAACGGGACGCTTAAGTGGCCAGTACTTC

v_gene: TRBV5-1
d_gene: NA
j_gene: TRBJ2-1
abundance: NA
CDR3aa: CASSLFGGAYNEQFF
CDR3nt: TGCGCCAGCAGCTTGTTCGGAGGAGCCTACAATGAGCAGTTCTTC

v_gene: TRBV2
d_gene: NA
j_gene: TRBJ2-7
abundance: NA
CDR3aa: CASSESFLSSYEQYF
CDR3nt: TGTGCCAGCAGTGAGAGTTTCCTTTCCTCCTACGAGCAGTACTTC

v_gene: TRBV6-1
d_gene: NA
j_gene: TRBJ2-7
abundance: NA
CDR3aa: CASSTNRDGSYEQYF
CDR3nt: TGTGCCAGCAGTACCAACCGGGACGGCTCCTACGAGCAGTACTTC

v_gene: TRBV10-3
d_gene: NA
j_gene: TRBJ1-1
abundance: few
CDR3aa: CAIRGIGGNTEAFF
CDR3nt: TGTGCCATCAGGGGTATAGGGGGGAACACTGAAGCTTTCTTT

v_gene: TRBV7-9
d_gene: NA
j_gene: TRBJ1-4
abundance: NA
CDR3aa: CASSFGQGHATNEKLFF
CDR3nt: TGTGCCAGCAGCTTTGGTCAGGGGCATGCAACTAATGAAAAACTGTTTTTT

v_gene: TRBV7-2
d_gene: TRBD2
j_gene: TRBJ2-1
abundance: NA
CDR3aa: CASSLDGSGRWNEQFF
CDR3nt: TGTGCCAGCAGCTTAGATGGTAGCGGGAGGTGGAATGAGCAGTTCTTC

v_gene: TRBV5-5
d_gene: TRBD2
j_gene: TRBJ2-1
abundance: NA
CDR3aa: CASISEPSGRANEQFF
CDR3nt: TGTGCCAGCATCTCCGAACCTAGCGGGAGGGCCAATGAGCAGTTCTTC

v_gene: TRBV11-1
d_gene: TRBD1
j_gene: TRBJ2-1
abundance: few
CDR3aa: CASSPMTGASYNEQFF
CDR3nt: TGTGCCAGCAGTCCCATGACAGGGGCCTCCTACAATGAGCAGTTCTTC

v_gene: TRBV5-1
d_gene: NA
j_gene: TRBJ2-5
abundance: many
CDR3aa: CASSLEGNQETQYF
CDR3nt: TGCGCCAGCAGCTTAGAAGGAAACCAAGAGACCCAGTACTTC

v_gene: TRBV6-1
d_gene: TRBD2
j_gene: TRBJ2-5
abundance: few
CDR3aa: CASSVAREGRETQYF
CDR3nt: TGTGCCAGCAGTGTAGCGCGGGAGGGCCGGGAGACCCAGTACTTC

v_gene: TRBV11-2
d_gene: TRBD2
j_gene: TRBJ2-3
abundance: few
CDR3aa: CASSLGTSGMFGTDTQYF
CDR3nt: TGTGCCAGCAGCTTGGGGACTAGCGGGATGTTCGGCACAGATACGCAGTATTTT

v_gene: TRBV29-1
d_gene: NA
j_gene: TRBJ2-1
abundance: many
CDR3aa: CSVDGIYNEQFF
CDR3nt: TGCAGCGTTGATGGGATATACAATGAGCAGTTCTTC